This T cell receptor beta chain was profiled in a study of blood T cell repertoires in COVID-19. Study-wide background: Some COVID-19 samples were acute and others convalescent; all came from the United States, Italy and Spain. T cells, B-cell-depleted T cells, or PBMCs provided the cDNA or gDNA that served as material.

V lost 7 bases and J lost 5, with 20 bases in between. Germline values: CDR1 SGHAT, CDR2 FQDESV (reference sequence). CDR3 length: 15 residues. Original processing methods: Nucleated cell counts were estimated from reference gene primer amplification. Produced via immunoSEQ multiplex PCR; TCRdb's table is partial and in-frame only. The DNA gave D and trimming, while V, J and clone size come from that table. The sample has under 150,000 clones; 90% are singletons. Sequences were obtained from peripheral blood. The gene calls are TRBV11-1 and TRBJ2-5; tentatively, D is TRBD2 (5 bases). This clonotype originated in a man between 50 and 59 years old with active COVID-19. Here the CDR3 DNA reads TGTGCCAGCAACCACGGGCCGGGGATAGGGGAGACCCAGTACTTC. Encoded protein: CASNHGPGIGETQYF.